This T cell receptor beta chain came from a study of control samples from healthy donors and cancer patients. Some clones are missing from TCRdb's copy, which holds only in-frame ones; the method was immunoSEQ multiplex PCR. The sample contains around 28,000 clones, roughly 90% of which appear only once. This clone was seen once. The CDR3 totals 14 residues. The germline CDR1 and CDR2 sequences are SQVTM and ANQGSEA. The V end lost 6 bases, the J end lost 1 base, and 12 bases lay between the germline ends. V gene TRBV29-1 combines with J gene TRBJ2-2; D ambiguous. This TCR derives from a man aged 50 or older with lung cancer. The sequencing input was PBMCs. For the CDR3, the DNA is TGCAGCGTCATGGCGTTATTGAACACCGGGGAGCTGTTTTTT. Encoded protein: CSVMALLNTGELFF.